This T cell receptor beta chain was sequenced during a study of T cell responses to AZD1222 COVID-19 vaccine. Study-wide findings and caveats: There were repertoire samples only from the period after the peak T cell response.

Profiling relied on immunoSEQ multiplex PCR, and the TCRdb table lists in-frame clones only, not all of them. The table has tens of thousands of clones, about nine tenths seen once. The CDR3 is 16 residues long. Germline V gene sequence: CDR1 LGHDT, CDR2 YNNKEL (reference sequence). Trimming at V came to 1 base and at J to 1 base, leaving 0 bases not matched to a gene. Comments on this clone: Antigen specificity is unknown. Other DNA sequences from this sample encode an identical CDR3 as well.

V usage is TRBV3-1 (or the pseudogene TRBV3-2) and J usage is TRBJ2-5; 13 positions agree with TRBD2. This clonotype was sampled from an adult in good health. Sequenced material: peripheral blood, taken on day 0 of AZD1222 vaccination. CDR3 nucleotide sequence: TGTGCCAGCAGCCAAGGACTAGCGGGGGGCCAAGAGACCCAGTACTTC. Its translation is CASSQGLAGGQETQYF.